This T cell receptor beta chain was retrieved from a study of cytomegalovirus exposure and HLA in healthy donors. Findings of the study overall: Reportedly, TCR beta sequences accurately predicted HLA-A and HLA-B alleles in most subjects.

Participants comprised healthy donors of bone marrow. Notes on this clone: Its antigen is unidentified.

PCR involved 60 Vbeta and 13 Jbeta primers. Only in-frame clones appear in the TCRdb table, and some are missing; sequencing was by immunoSEQ multiplex PCR. The sample carries more than 90,000 clones, more than 75% recorded once. The sequence came from a woman aged 55-69 years in good health and CMV-seronegative. Source material: PBMCs.

The CDR3 DNA is TGTGCCAGCTCAGCCAGACGGGTGGATCAGCCCCAGCATTTT. Translation: CASSARRVDQPQHF. V gene TRBV2 combines with J gene TRBJ1-5; D uncertain. CDR1 and CDR2 from the germline V gene are SNHLY and FYNNEI. V lost 8 bases, J lost 5 bases, and 16 bases lay in between. The CDR3 sequence is 14 residues long.